Listed here is a single TCR beta chain. The antigen remains unidentified. These data originate in a study of cytomegalovirus exposure and HLA in healthy donors. Study results and limitations: With DRB1 most and HLA-C fewest, TCR association rates differed between HLA loci in a later analysis.

The CDR3 is 12 residues long. The germline V gene has CDR1 LNHDA and CDR2 SQIVND (reference sequence). The J segment lost 5 bases and the V segment lost 9 bases, leaving 5 bases of the junction unmatched. Amplification used 60 Vbeta primers and 13 Jbeta primers. Measured with immunoSEQ multiplex PCR; TCRdb has only the in-frame clones, and not every one. The sample has 180,000 or so clones; 82% are singletons. The sample was PBMCs. The gene calls are TRBV19 and TRBJ2-7; TRBD1 aligns across 9 bases. This sequence originates from a male donor in good health and CMV-seronegative. The chain's CDR3 is CASRDRVNEQYF. CDR3 coding DNA: TGTGCCAGCCGGGACAGGGTAAACGAGCAGTACTTC.